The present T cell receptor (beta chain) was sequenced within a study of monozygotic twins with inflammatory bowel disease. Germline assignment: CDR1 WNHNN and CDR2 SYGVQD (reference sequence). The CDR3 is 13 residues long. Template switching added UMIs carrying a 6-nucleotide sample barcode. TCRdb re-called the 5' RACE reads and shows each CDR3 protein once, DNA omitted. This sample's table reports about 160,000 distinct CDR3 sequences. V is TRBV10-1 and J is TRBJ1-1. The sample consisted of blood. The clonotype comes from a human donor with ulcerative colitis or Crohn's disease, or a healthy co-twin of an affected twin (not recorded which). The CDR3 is CASSDLRNTEAFF.